What follows are 16 T cell receptor beta chains derived from one specimen sequenced in a study of blood T cell repertoires in COVID-19 (dated by TCRdb to about 2020). The receptor library was made with the immunoSEQ multiplex PCR assay. TCRdb's version of the immuneACCESS table is confined to in-frame rearrangements and falls short of the full clone set. An unresolved V gene accounts for under half of the shortfall where checked; the remainder is of unknown origin. This sample lists hundreds of thousands of clones; more than 75% were detected once. About 7.8% of the sample goes to the ten largest clones. The sample taken for sequencing was peripheral blood. Receptor source: a woman in her 50s who had recovered from COVID-19.

This chain links TRBV10-3 with TRBJ1-2, with D possibly being TRBD1 (5 bases). CDR3 size: 13 residues. CDR1 and CDR2 from the germline V gene are ENHRY and SYGVKD. V was clipped by 3 bases and J by 3 bases, with 8 bases between them. CDR3 sequence (DNA): TGTGCCATCAGTGACAGGGTCGACTATGGCTACACCTTC. Translating it yields CAISDRVDYGYTF.

The V and J genes are TRBV28 and TRBJ2-1; 10 nucleotides match TRBD2. After removal of 5 bases from V and 2 bases from J, the junction contained 6 bases not matched to a gene. CDR1 is MDHEN and CDR2 is SYDVKM in the germline V gene. CDR3 length equals 16 residues. The CDR3 protein is CASSPLLAGAYNEQFF. The CDR3 DNA follows: TGTGCCAGCAGTCCCCTCCTAGCGGGAGCCTACAATGAGCAGTTCTTC. The full variable domain, with the rest looked up from reference TRBV28 and TRBJ2-1, is DVKVTQSSRYLVKRTGEKVFLECVQDMDHENMFWYRQDPGLGLRLIYFSYDVKMKEKGDIPEGYSVSREKKERFSLILESASTNQTSMYLCASSPLLAGAYNEQFFGPGTRLTVL.

This clone was seen a single time. The chain combines TRBV5-1 with TRBJ2-2; 7 positions agree with TRBD1. The CDR3 has 16 residues. Per the germline V gene, CDR1 is SGHRS and CDR2 is YFSETQ. V lost 4 bases and J lost 4; bases outside the gene matches: 10. The CDR3 DNA reads TGCGCCAGCAGCGGAGGCTCAGGGGGAAGCACCGGGGAGCTGTTTTTT. This codes for CASSGGSGGSTGELFF.

There are a few counts of this clone. The chain joins TRBV7-2 to TRBJ2-1, with 9 positions matching TRBD2. J lost 8 bases, V lost 2 bases, and 7 bases had no gene match. The CDR3 is made up of 15 amino acids. Germline CDR1 SGHTA, CDR2 FQGNSA. The CDR3: CASSLSIAGEYEQFF. DNA for the CDR3: TGTGCCAGCAGCTTAAGTATAGCGGGAGAATATGAGCAGTTCTTC.

The chain recombines TRBV14 with TRBJ2-5, with D unresolved. Germline assignment: CDR1 SGHDN and CDR2 FVKESK. V gave up 1 base and J gave up 5 bases, with 11 bases separating them. The CDR3 runs to 14 residues. CDR3 in DNA: TGTGCCAGCAGCCAAGTCTTCGGTCGGGAGACCCAGTACTTC. Its translation is CASSQVFGRETQYF.

This chain joins TRBV18 and TRBJ1-4; the match to TRBD1 covers 10 bases. With V trimmed by 3 bases and J by 7 bases, 14 bases remained unmatched. The CDR3 has 18 residues. The germline V gene encodes CDR1 KGHSH and CDR2 LQKENI. The CDR3, as DNA: TGTGCCAGCTCACCGATGACAGGGGGCCAAGGAACTTCTGAAAAACTGTTTTTT. Its translation: CASSPMTGGQGTSEKLFF.

This chain uses TRBV5-4 with TRBJ2-3, with D perhaps matching TRBD1 (5 bases). The ends were cut back, 4 bases at V and 3 bases at J, with 6 bases in the middle. The germline V gene encodes CDR1 SGHNT and CDR2 YYREEE (reference sequence). The CDR3 contains 12 residues. CDR3 region: CASSPGTDTQYF. The CDR3 DNA reads as TGTGCCAGCAGCCCAGGGACAGATACGCAGTATTTT.

The chain employs TRBV19 and TRBJ1-1; 7 bases fit TRBD1. The V and J ends lost 7 bases and 6 bases, in that order; junction bases with no gene match: 11. Germline V lookup: CDR1 LNHDA, CDR2 SQIVND (reference sequence). The CDR3 covers 14 residues. The CDR3 region is CASIGSGTDPEAFF. The CDR3 DNA reads TGTGCCAGTATTGGGTCCGGGACAGATCCTGAAGCTTTCTTT.

The V and J genes are TRBV7-2 and TRBJ1-5; no clear D gene. Germline V lookup: CDR1 SGHTA, CDR2 FQGNSA. V was pared by 5 bases and J by 7 bases, with 9 bases between. This CDR3 has 12 amino acids. CDR3 bases: TGTGCCAGCAGCATAGGAGAGCAGCCCCAGCATTTT. Encoded protein: CASSIGEQPQHF.

In the case of this clone: Distinct nucleotide sequences in the sample also encode this CDR3. The chain is built from TRBV18 and TRBJ2-5; the D is unclear. V dropped 3 bases and J dropped 0 bases, with 2 bases sitting between them. Germline CDR1 and CDR2: KGHSH and LQKENI. The CDR3 runs 12 residues. The DNA for the CDR3 is TGTGCCAGCTCACCCTACCAAGAGACCCAGTACTTC. Encoded protein: CASSPYQETQYF.

The V and J genes are TRBV7-9 and TRBJ1-6, with 11 bases identical to TRBD1. Germline V gives CDR1 SEHNR, CDR2 FQNEAQ (reference sequence). The CDR3 totals 16 residues. V lost 4 bases, J lost 10 bases, and 9 bases stayed unmatched. CDR3 DNA sequence: TGTGCCAGCAGCTCACGGTCCGGGACAGGGGGATCACCCCTCCACTTT. Residues: CASSSRSGTGGSPLHF.

The V and J genes are TRBV27 and TRBJ2-7; 8 bases are shared with TRBD1. The CDR3 has 15 residues. Germline lookup yields CDR1 MNHEY and CDR2 SMNVEV (reference sequence). Trimming removed 6 bases from V and 2 bases from J; junction bases left unmatched: 9. The CDR3 sequence: CASSPQGAAPYEQYF. As DNA, the CDR3 is TGTGCCAGCAGCCCCCAGGGGGCTGCTCCCTACGAGCAGTACTTC.

The chain combines TRBV15 with TRBJ2-2; TRBD2 might be the D (6 bases). The ends were cut back, 0 bases at V and 4 bases at J, with 12 bases in the middle. Germline V gene sequence: CDR1 LNHNV, CDR2 YYDKDF (reference sequence). The CDR3 spans 16 residues. This chain's CDR3 is CATSRESGDLTGELFF. Written as DNA, the CDR3 is TGTGCCACCAGCAGAGAATCGGGGGATCTCACCGGGGAGCTGTTTTTT.

This chain joins TRBV11-1 and TRBJ2-5, with D hard to call. This CDR3 has 14 residues. CDR1 and CDR2 from the germline V gene are SGHAT and FQDESV (reference sequence). V lost 5 bases to trimming and J lost 2 bases, with 12 bases between them. CDR3 in amino acids: CASSPRVYQETQYF. In nucleotides, the CDR3 is TGTGCCAGCAGCCCTAGAGTGTATCAAGAGACCCAGTACTTC. Based on the CDR3 plus reference TRBV11-1 and TRBJ2-5, the full variable domain is EAEVAQSPRYKITEKSQAVAFWCDPISGHATLYWYRQILGQGPELLVQFQDESVVDDSQLPKDRFSAERLKGVDSTLKIQPAELGDSAMYLCASSPRVYQETQYFGPGTRLLVL.

The chain couples TRBV19 to TRBJ1-3; D may be TRBD1 (6 bases). CDR3 size: 15 residues. In germline, CDR1 is LNHDA, CDR2 SQIVND (reference sequence). V lost 6 bases and J 0 bases, leaving 12 bases between the germline ends. The CDR3 DNA follows: TGTGCCAGTAGCCCTGGACAGAGCTCTGGAAACACCATATATTTT. Amino acids: CASSPGQSSGNTIYF. The full variable domain, rest sourced from reference TRBV19 and TRBJ1-3, is DGGITQSPKYLFRKEGQNVTLSCEQNLNHDAMYWYRQDPGQGLRLIYYSQIVNDFQKGDIAEGYSVSREKKESFPLTVTSAQKNPTAFYLCASSPGQSSGNTIYFGEGSWLTVV.

The rearrangement links TRBV20-1 to TRBJ1-3; D unclear. Germline V gives CDR1 DFQATT, CDR2 SNEGSKA (reference sequence). CDR3 size: 15 residues. Trimming took 3 bases from V and 6 from J, leaving 18 bases between them. The CDR3 spells CSASDKLGLSNTIYF. In DNA, the CDR3 is TGCAGTGCTAGTGACAAGCTTGGACTATCAAACACCATATATTTT.